The following is a T cell receptor beta chain sequence with its context. Its antigen is as yet unknown. Using 10%, 30% or 50% RNA, naive CD8 libraries were derived from roughly 18,000 to 920,000 sorted cells. This record belongs to a study of molecular identifiers for immune sequencing clone quantification. Whole-study context: In replicates, the authors split RNA from approximately 20,000 or 98,000 naive CD8 cells five ways and sequenced four.

As previously described, bulk TCR libraries were made using listed TCR primers. TCRdb recomputed calls from the PCR reads with MiXCR, one row per CDR3 protein. The sample lists roughly 630,000 distinct CDR3 sequences; about 25% were seen once. Overall study results and limits: Clones above 20 RNA copies contained over 99% of effector molecules and under 1% of naive molecules.

Trimming shortened V by 4 bases and J by 0 bases, and 13 bases separated the two germline ends. Germline CDR1 reads SGHRS; CDR2 reads YFSETQ. The CDR3 has 15 residues. Input material: naive CD8+ T cells from blood, with Jurkat cell RNA spiked in. The subset denotes: FACS-sorted CD8+CD4-CCR7+CD45RA+ naive T cells. This sequence originates from a human donor in good health. Some libraries in this study had Jurkat cell RNA spiked in. The J gene is TRBJ1-1, the V gene TRBV5-1; tentative D call: TRBD1 (5 bases). The CDR3 sequence: CASSPLTALNTEAFF. The DNA of the CDR3 is TGCGCCAGCAGCCCCCTGACAGCCTTGAACACTGAAGCTTTCTTT.